A single sample is the source of the 23 T cell receptor beta chains below, sequenced in a study of T-cell memory formation after mild COVID-19 (dated by TCRdb to the early 2020s). The receptor library was made with 5' RACE. For sequencing, an Illumina NovaSeq 6000 was employed. In TCRdb, the public reads were trimmed at Q25 with fastp and aligned with MiXCR, with productive beta chains retained. Each CDR3 protein appears once, grouped with its most common genes and DNA. Recorded for this sample are over 450,000 distinct CDR3 sequences; roughly 20% of them occurred a single time. The ten biggest clones cover under 15% of the sample. Source material: PBMCs or a T cell subset sorted from them (not recorded which). The receptors come from an adult woman who had mild COVID-19 (a few samples of this study predate the infection). The sample titles of this study are shuffled in the database, so cell type and time point are left out; the donor was told from shared clones.

The chain is built from TRBV7-2 and TRBJ2-1; D ambiguous. Germline CDR1 SGHTA, CDR2 FQGNSA. CDR3 length equals 13 residues. The V end was cut by 2 bases, the J end by 10 bases, with 12 bases between. The CDR3: CASSLSAQQEQFF. The CDR3 DNA follows: TGTGCCAGCAGCTTATCCGCTCAGCAGGAGCAGTTCTTC.

This chain uses TRBV7-3 with TRBJ1-2; the D gene is possibly TRBD1 (5 bases). V lost 3 bases, J lost 6 bases, and 11 bases lay in between. This CDR3 has 13 residues. The V gene's germline CDR1 is SGHTA and CDR2 FQGTGA. CDR3 sequence reads: CASSLGPNDGYTF. CDR3 sequence (DNA): TGTGCCAGCAGCTTGGGACCAAACGATGGCTACACCTTC.

This clonotype has ten or more counts. The rearrangement uses TRBV4-3 and TRBJ2-1; D gene uncertain. This CDR3 is built from 15 residues. The V and J ends lost 0 bases and 4 bases respectively, with 10 bases between them. Looked up from germline, CDR1 is LGHNA and CDR2 is YSLEER. The CDR3 region is CASSQDPARYNEQFF. CDR3 coding DNA: TGCGCCAGCAGCCAAGACCCGGCGCGGTACAATGAGCAGTTCTTC.

The chain joins TRBV7-9 to TRBJ2-1, with TRBD2 identical over 9 bases. The V gene's germline CDR1 is SEHNR and CDR2 FQNEAQ (reference sequence). The CDR3 length is 17 residues. The junction had 11 bases not matched to a gene; V was cut back by 4 bases and J by 4 bases. Here the CDR3 DNA reads TGTGCCAGCAGCTCCGGGTTAGCGGGAGTCTGGTACAATGAGCAGTTCTTC. Its protein is CASSSGLAGVWYNEQFF.

The chain has TRBV7-9 and TRBJ2-5, with 9 positions matching TRBD2. This CDR3 has 16 amino acids. The V gene end was trimmed by 5 bases and the J gene end by 0 bases; junction bases not matched to a gene: 7. The germline V gene has CDR1 SEHNR and CDR2 FQNEAQ (reference sequence). The CDR3 region has the DNA TGTGCCAGCAGCCTGGGACGACTAGCGGACCAAGAGACCCAGTACTTC. Translating it yields CASSLGRLADQETQYF. The full variable domain, rest sourced from reference TRBV7-9 and TRBJ2-5, is DTGVSQNPRHKITKRGQNVTFRCDPISEHNRLYWYRQTLGQGPEFLTYFQNEAQLEKSRLLSDRFSAERPKGSFSTLEIQRTEQGDSAMYLCASSLGRLADQETQYFGPGTRLLVL.

This clonotype was observed a handful of times. This chain uses TRBV9 with TRBJ2-2, with D tentatively TRBD1 (5 bases). This CDR3 contains 15 residues. V dropped 0 bases and J dropped 0 bases, with 6 bases sitting between them. The germline V gene encodes CDR1 SGDLS and CDR2 YYNGEE. CDR3: CASSVGTSNTGELFF. Written as DNA, the CDR3 is TGTGCCAGCAGCGTAGGGACATCGAACACCGGGGAGCTGTTTTTT.

This clonotype was observed a handful of times. CDR3 sequence: CASRPTGTGIYEQYF. In DNA form, the CDR3 reads TGTGCCAGCAGACCCACCGGGACAGGGATCTACGAGCAGTACTTC. V and J are TRBV12-3 or TRBV12-4 and TRBJ2-7, with 9 bases fitting TRBD1. The CDR3 is made up of 15 amino acids. The junction had 9 bases not matched to a gene; V was cut back by 6 bases and J by 3 bases.

In this sample, this clonotype turned up a few times. The chain joins TRBV12-3 or TRBV12-4 to TRBJ2-1; 8 nucleotides match TRBD2. This CDR3 has 16 amino acids. V trimming: 7 bases; J trimming: 0 bases; junction bases outside the gene matches: 8. As DNA, the CDR3 is TGTGCCAGCAATCCCGGGACTAGAAGCTCCTACAATGAGCAGTTCTTC. This translates into CASNPGTRSSYNEQFF.

This chain links TRBV6-5 with TRBJ2-7; 7 bases are shared with TRBD1. V lost 5 bases, J lost 2 bases, and 6 bases stayed unmatched. This CDR3 is 14 amino acids long. Germline lookup yields CDR1 MNHEY and CDR2 SVGAGI. The CDR3 protein is CASSEVTGTYEQYF. The DNA of the CDR3 is TGTGCCAGCAGTGAAGTGACAGGGACCTACGAGCAGTACTTC.

This clonotype was picked up a small number of times. V is TRBV9 and J is TRBJ1-3; maybe TRBD1 (5 bases). Germline CDR1 and CDR2: SGDLS and YYNGEE. Trimming took 4 bases from V and 0 from J, leaving 11 bases between them. The CDR3 length is 15 residues. CDR3 region: CASSSGLSSGNTIYF. CDR3 in DNA: TGTGCCAGCAGCTCGGGACTGAGCTCTGGAAACACCATATATTTT.

This chain links TRBV30 with TRBJ1-1, with D unresolved. CDR1 GTSNPN and CDR2 SVGIG come from the germline V gene (reference sequence). There are 16 residues in the CDR3. The V and J ends lost 1 base and 1 base respectively, with 16 bases between them. The CDR3, as DNA: TGTGCCTGGAGTGCCCCCAGTGACCGTAAGAACACTGAAGCTTTCTTT. Its protein is CAWSAPSDRKNTEAFF. The full variable domain, rest sourced from reference TRBV30 and TRBJ1-1, is SQTIHQWPATLVQPVGSPLSLECTVEGTSNPNLYWYRQAAGRGLQLLFYSVGIGQISSEVPQNLSASRPQDRQFILSSKKLLLSDSGFYLCAWSAPSDRKNTEAFFGQGTRLTVV.

Worth noting for this clonotype: Since no conserved phenylalanine or tryptophan closes the CDR3, a read error is the likely cause. This rearrangement joins TRBV29-1 to TRBJ2-1, with D possibly matching TRBD2 (6 bases). V was trimmed by 7 bases and J by 4 bases, leaving 14 bases between them. The CDR3 runs to 13 residues. CDR1 is SQVTM and CDR2 is ANQGSEA in the germline V gene. CDR3 nucleotides: TGCAGCGGCCTGGGACTCGCGTACAATGAGCAGTTCTTA. This encodes CSGLGLAYNEQFL.

J is TRBJ2-7 and V is TRBV19; either TRBD1 or TRBD2 may fit D (5 bases each). The CDR3 totals 13 residues. Germline values: CDR1 LNHDA, CDR2 SQIVND (reference sequence). V gave up 7 bases and J gave up 3 bases, with 13 bases separating them. As DNA, the CDR3 is TGTGCCAGTACCACGGGACCTGGCTACGAGCAGTACTTC. Protein: CASTTGPGYEQYF.

This chain uses TRBV12-3 or TRBV12-4 with TRBJ2-2; D is ambiguous. The CDR3 is made up of 12 amino acids. V lost 2 bases and J 7 bases, leaving 5 bases between the germline ends. DNA of the CDR3: TGTGCCAGCAGTTTATGGGGCGGGGAGCTGTTTTTT. It yields the protein CASSLWGGELFF.

This clonotype occurred a few times. The J gene is TRBJ2-6, the V gene TRBV15; D is unclear. V lost 4 bases and J 0 bases, leaving 4 bases between the germline ends. The germline V gene has CDR1 LNHNV and CDR2 YYDKDF (reference sequence). This CDR3 comprises 14 residues. The CDR3 reads CATSKDSGANVLTF. The DNA for the CDR3 is TGTGCCACCAGCAAAGACTCTGGGGCCAACGTCCTGACTTTC.

This clonotype appeared a few times. The chain links TRBV19 to TRBJ1-5, with D perhaps TRBD1 (6 bases). Trimming shortened V by 8 bases and J by 0 bases, and 23 bases separated the two germline ends. Germline V gene sequence: CDR1 LNHDA, CDR2 SQIVND (reference sequence). The CDR3 is 18 residues long. The CDR3 coding sequence is TGTGCCAGTCCCCCAGGTGGGGGCGCGGGGTTTAGCAATCAGCCCCAGCATTTT. The encoded protein is CASPPGGGAGFSNQPQHF.

In its sample, this clonotype was seen a few times. The chain recombines TRBV29-1 with TRBJ2-7; 11 nucleotides align to TRBD1. This CDR3 is built from 13 residues. In germline, CDR1 is SQVTM, CDR2 ANQGSEA. The junction had 5 bases not matched to a gene; V was cut back by 7 bases and J by 3 bases. DNA of the CDR3: TGCAGCGCGTCCGGGACAGGGGGCTACGAGCAGTACTTC. Protein sequence: CSASGTGGYEQYF.

The chain employs TRBV5-1 and TRBJ2-2; 7 bases fit TRBD2. Germline V CDR1 and CDR2: SGHRS, YFSETQ. This CDR3 is built from 17 residues. J gave up 0 bases and V 2 bases, and 7 bases lay outside the gene matches. The CDR3 DNA reads TGCGCCAGCAGCTTTCTAGCGGATAAGACGAACACCGGGGAGCTGTTTTTT. This codes for CASSFLADKTNTGELFF.

The rearrangement uses TRBV29-1 and TRBJ1-3; TRBD1 aligns across 8 bases. V lost 3 bases to trimming and J lost 7 bases; unmatched junction nucleotides: 2. In germline, CDR1 is SQVTM, CDR2 ANQGSEA. CDR3 length equals 12 residues. In DNA form, the CDR3 reads TGCAGCGTTGAGACAGGGGTGAACACCATATATTTT. Amino acid sequence: CSVETGVNTIYF.

The V gene is TRBV5-1, the J gene TRBJ1-2; D is uncertain. CDR3 length: 14 amino acids. V lost 0 bases to trimming and J lost 6 bases, with 12 bases between them. From germline, CDR1 is SGHRS and CDR2 YFSETQ. The CDR3 protein is CASSLEVGSDGYTF. CDR3 coding DNA: TGCGCCAGCAGCTTGGAAGTAGGGAGCGATGGCTACACCTTC. The variable domain in full, with the rest retrieved from reference TRBV5-1 and TRBJ1-2, is KAGVTQTPRYLIKTRGQQVTLSCSPISGHRSVSWYQQTPGQGLQFLFEYFSETQRNKGNFPGRFSGRQFSNSRSEMNVSTLELGDSALYLCASSLEVGSDGYTFGSGTRLTVV.

J is TRBJ1-1 and V is TRBV19; 9 bases are a match to TRBD1. Germline CDR1 reads LNHDA; CDR2 reads SQIVND (reference sequence). The CDR3 runs 15 residues. The V segment lost 5 bases and the J segment 1 base; nucleotides outside the gene matches: 5. CDR3 sequence: CASSPDRGANTEAFF. In nucleotides, the CDR3 is TGTGCCAGTAGTCCGGACAGGGGAGCGAACACTGAAGCTTTCTTT.

This rearrangement joins TRBV16 to TRBJ2-1, with TRBD1 identical over 8 bases. Germline CDR1 KGHSY, CDR2 FQNENV. This CDR3 spans 14 amino acids. Germline trimming cut 3 bases from V and 5 bases from J; bases unmatched to any gene: 3. The CDR3 region is CASSHLTGDNEQFF. Here the CDR3 DNA reads TGTGCCAGCAGCCACCTGACAGGGGACAATGAGCAGTTCTTC. The full variable domain, completed using reference TRBV16 and TRBJ2-1, is GEEVAQTPKHLVRGEGQKAKLYCAPIKGHSYVFWYQQVLKNEFKFLISFQNENVFDETGMPKERFSAKCLPNSPCSLEIQATKLEDSAVYFCASSHLTGDNEQFFGPGTRLTVL.

This rearrangement joins TRBV24-1 to TRBJ2-3; the D gene is possibly TRBD2 (5 bases). V was trimmed by 10 bases and J by 5 bases, leaving 9 bases between them. The germline CDR1 and CDR2 sequences are KGHDR and SFDVKD. The CDR3 extends over 11 amino acids. CDR3 amino acids: CATGRLDTQYF. CDR3 coding DNA: TGTGCCACGGGGAGATTAGATACGCAGTATTTT.